The entry below describes one T cell receptor (beta chain). One end of the junction fails to match germline, which may point to a read error. This sample was taken from a study of tumor-infiltrating lymphocytes in primary liver carcinoma. Study overall: Productive TCRbeta reads per sample were roughly 3.5 to 7.5 million, not differing by tissue.

A primer matching the constant region was used to make TCR beta cDNA from about 500 ng of total RNA. Slightly modified ARM-PCR with three nested multiplex PCR rounds yielded TCR beta libraries. TRBV1-TRBV30 forward primers paired with a C-beta reverse primer were used in the first two PCR rounds, which ran about 11 cycles each. MiXCR, run by TCRdb on the multiplex PCR reads, gives a single entry per CDR3 protein. The sample gives about 190,000 distinct CDR3 sequences, around 81% of which show up once; 15% to 20% is in the top ten. The CDR3 runs 15 residues. CDR1 and CDR2 from the germline V gene are MGHDK and SYGVNS. Scientists recovered RNA and DNA together from roughly 20-30 mg of unsorted bulk tissue.

This sequence was found in a man aged 35 to 55 with primary liver carcinoma and hepatitis B virus infection. The specimen sequenced was tumor tissue from primary liver carcinoma. The J gene is TRBJ2-2, the V gene TRBV25-1; D might be TRBD1 (6 bases). The chain's CDR3 is CASSELQGNTRELFF. The CDR3 DNA follows: TGTGCCAGCAGTGAACTACAGGGAAACACCAGGGAGCTGTTTTTT.